The clone carrying this T cell receptor beta chain was detected only once. Its antigen remains unidentified. The V and J ends lost 0 bases and 7 bases, in that order; junction bases with no gene match: 1. Germline assignment: CDR1 GTSNPN and CDR2 SVGIG (reference sequence). The CDR3 consists of 13 residues. Naivety among CD8 cells was defined by CD45RO negativity and positive CCR7 selection, thereby excluding terminally differentiated effector memory CD45RA+ cells. The entry originates in a study of shared clonotypes between healthy human individuals. The overall study: Researchers drew samples from a couple of women and a few men aged 18 to 49. Overall study findings and caveats: Clonotypes shared by all four donors outscored non-shared clonotypes in generation probability. A handful of donors held approximately 4.5% of naive CD4 clonotypes in common.

At a deep level, the assay was run. Generated by immunoSEQ multiplex PCR, the TCRdb table keeps only in-frame clones and is missing some. This table holds roughly 890,000 clones, 90% to 95% found once. The rearrangement uses TRBV30 and TRBJ2-1, with 9 bases that match TRBD1. The clonotype originates from a man aged 30-40 years in good health. Sequencing was carried out using naive CD8+ T cells sorted from blood. The CDR3 spells CAWSVQGANEQFF. In DNA form, the CDR3 reads TGTGCCTGGAGTGTACAGGGGGCTAATGAGCAGTTCTTC.